The 20 T cell receptor beta chains below were found in one sample sequenced in a study of metastatic and nonmetastatic thyroid tumors. All patients were untreated before thyroid surgery. MiXCR re-clonotyped the PCR reads for TCRdb. The sample carries about 35,000 clones, 18% recorded once. Sequencing was done on a sample of blood. The receptors were gathered from a male donor with papillary thyroid cancer or a benign thyroid nodule (not recorded which). Some clones in this sample may be carry-over from other donors' samples.

The table lists this clone with many counts. The CDR3 loop reads CASSGTGGNQPQHF. For the CDR3, the DNA is TGTGCCAGCAGCGGAACAGGGGGCAATCAGCCCCAGCATTTT. The chain is built from TRBV9 and TRBJ1-5, with 7 nucleotides matching TRBD1. The CDR3 is made up of 14 amino acids. The V gene's germline CDR1 is SGDLS and CDR2 YYNGEE. V trimming: 3 bases; J trimming: 2 bases; junction bases outside the gene matches: 2.

This clone was recorded at least ten times. The V and J genes are TRBV19 and TRBJ1-5; D perhaps matches TRBD1 (6 bases). The V end lost 7 bases, the J end lost 6 bases, and 19 bases lay between the germline ends. This CDR3 comprises 15 residues. The germline V gene encodes CDR1 LNHDA and CDR2 SQIVND (reference sequence). The CDR3: CASKLGTSPLQPQHF. The CDR3 DNA reads as TGTGCCAGTAAGTTGGGGACATCACCACTTCAGCCCCAGCATTTT.

In this sample, this clone turned up many times. This sequence may be a read error, since a much larger clone differs from it by one base. The rearrangement uses TRBV6-1 and TRBJ2-2; D might be TRBD1 or TRBD2, each matching 5 bases. Germline-derived CDR1 and CDR2 are MNHNS and SASEGT. This CDR3 contains 15 residues. Trimming left V 5 bases short and J 3 bases short, with 13 bases between. In nucleotides, the CDR3 is TGTGCCAGCAGTCGGGACCTCCAGGACACCGGGGAGCTGTTTTTT. This codes for CASSRDLQDTGELFF.

In this sample, this clone turned up many times. Here the CDR3 DNA reads TGTGCTAGTGGTCTACACAACACCGGGGAGCTGTTTTTT. Its translation is CASGLHNTGELFF. The chain uses TRBV12-5 and TRBJ2-2, with D unresolved. The germline V gene encodes CDR1 LGHNT and CDR2 FRNRAP. CDR3 length equals 13 residues. Trimming took 5 bases from V and 2 from J, leaving 6 bases between them.

This clone has only a few counts. The chain carries TRBV6-5 and TRBJ1-5; 7 nucleotides match TRBD1. V was pared by 2 bases and J by 3 bases, with 1 base of the junction left unmatched. The CDR3 sequence is 14 residues long. The V gene's germline CDR1 is MNHEY and CDR2 SVGAGI. The CDR3 coding sequence is TGTGCCAGCAGTTACGACAGGGCCAATCAGCCCCAGCATTTT. This translates into CASSYDRANQPQHF.

This clone was found a few times. The V and J genes are TRBV18 and TRBJ2-5; 15 bases are a match to TRBD2. With 0 bases clipped from V and 1 base from J, the junction kept 9 bases outside the gene matches. Germline V gene data show CDR1 as KGHSH and CDR2 as LQKENI. The CDR3 extends over 20 amino acids. CDR3 loop: CASSPPGLAGGPRRQETQYF. In DNA, the CDR3 is TGTGCCAGCTCACCACCCGGACTAGCGGGAGGGCCACGACGCCAAGAGACCCAGTACTTC.

The chain's CDR3 is CASSSPRVGTEAFF. In DNA, the CDR3 is TGTGCCAGCAGCTCCCCGAGGGTGGGAACTGAAGCTTTCTTT. The rearrangement joins TRBV11-1 to TRBJ1-1; no firm D call. Per germline, CDR1 SGHAT and CDR2 FQDESV (reference sequence). The CDR3 is 14 amino acids. Trimming shortened V by 4 bases and J by 5 bases, and 14 bases separated the two germline ends. Based on the CDR3 plus reference TRBV11-1 and TRBJ1-1, the full variable domain is EAEVAQSPRYKITEKSQAVAFWCDPISGHATLYWYRQILGQGPELLVQFQDESVVDDSQLPKDRFSAERLKGVDSTLKIQPAELGDSAMYLCASSSPRVGTEAFFGQGTRLTVV.

This clone was detected many times. V usage is TRBV19 and J usage is TRBJ1-1, with a tentative D call TRBD1 (5 bases). This CDR3 has 11 residues. Germline loops: CDR1 LNHDA, CDR2 SQIVND (reference sequence). V lost 6 bases and J lost 8, with 10 bases in between. The CDR3: CASSRGWEAFF. The DNA for the CDR3 is TGTGCCAGTAGCCGGGGCTGGGAAGCTTTCTTT.

This clone was seen many times. The chain uses TRBV6-1 and TRBJ2-2; D is perhaps TRBD1 (6 bases). The germline V gene encodes CDR1 MNHNS and CDR2 SASEGT. V was cut by 5 bases and J by 7 bases, with 11 bases left in between. The CDR3 contains 13 residues. This CDR3 is CASSLTGSGELFF. The CDR3 DNA reads TGTGCCAGCAGTCTTACAGGGAGCGGGGAGCTGTTTTTT.

This clone was observed a handful of times. CDR3 residues: CASSRGIDTEAFF. In nucleotides, the CDR3 is TGCGCCAGCAGCAGGGGAATTGACACTGAAGCTTTCTTT. The chain links TRBV10-1 to TRBJ1-1; possible D gene TRBD1, 6 bases. The V end was cut by 6 bases, the J end by 3 bases, with 11 bases between. This CDR3 has 13 amino acids. The germline CDR1 and CDR2 sequences are WNHNN and SYGVQD (reference sequence).

The rearrangement uses TRBV29-1 and TRBJ1-2; perhaps TRBD1 as D (5 bases). Germline-derived CDR1 and CDR2 are SQVTM and ANQGSEA. The CDR3 length is 12 residues. Trimming took 8 bases from V and 6 from J, leaving 16 bases between them. The CDR3 is CSSGVVTDGYTF. The CDR3 coding sequence is TGCAGCTCGGGGGTTGTCACAGATGGCTACACCTTC.

This clone was detected ten times or more. The CDR3 sequence is CASSATSGSMSEQYF. DNA for the CDR3: TGTGCCAGCAGCGCAACTAGCGGGAGTATGAGCGAGCAGTACTTC. The chain carries TRBV14 and TRBJ2-7, with 11 positions matching TRBD2. Germline V gene sequence: CDR1 SGHDN, CDR2 FVKESK. This CDR3 contains 15 residues. J was trimmed by 6 bases and V by 5 bases; bases with no gene match: 9.

In this sample, this clone turned up many times. The J gene is TRBJ1-4, the V gene TRBV15; possibly TRBD1 for D (5 bases). Deletions cut 1 base from V and 8 bases from J, with 11 bases between. Germline lookup yields CDR1 LNHNV and CDR2 YYDKDF (reference sequence). The CDR3 totals 14 residues. The CDR3 DNA reads as TGTGCCACCAGCAGAGGCAGGGAAGGCGAAAAACTGTTTTTT. Translated, it gives CATSRGREGEKLFF.

This clone was counted many times. This may stem from a read error, because a much larger clone lies one nucleotide away. Other DNA sequences of this sample code for an identical CDR3. This rearrangement joins TRBV28 to TRBJ2-3; D uncertain. The germline V and J ends were trimmed by 8 bases and 6 bases, with 12 bases remaining between them. This CDR3 spans 12 amino acids. The germline V gene has CDR1 MDHEN and CDR2 SYDVKM. Here the CDR3 reads CASQSLGDTQYF. As DNA, the CDR3 is TGTGCCAGCCAGAGTCTAGGTGATACGCAGTATTTT. The whole variable domain, filled in from reference TRBV28 and TRBJ2-3, reads DVKVTQSSRYLVKRTGEKVFLECVQDMDHENMFWYRQDPGLGLRLIYFSYDVKMKEKGDIPEGYSVSREKKERFSLILESASTNQTSMYLCASQSLGDTQYFGPGTRLTVL.

The chain couples TRBV5-1 to TRBJ1-1; no firm D call. Per germline, CDR1 SGHRS and CDR2 YFSETQ. The CDR3 is 15 residues long. V lost 0 bases, J lost 0 bases, and 9 bases lay in between. CDR3 sequence reads: CASSLAEDLNTEAFF. The CDR3 nucleotides read TGCGCCAGCAGCTTGGCGGAAGATCTGAACACTGAAGCTTTCTTT.

This clone was counted between two and nine times. The sample carries other DNA sequences with the same CDR3. The rearrangement joins TRBV6-2 or TRBV6-3 to TRBJ1-1, with no clear D. CDR3 size: 13 residues. Trimming took off 5 bases at V and 5 bases at J, with 12 bases between the two ends. Germline V gene data show CDR1 as MNHEY and CDR2 as SVGEGT. Here the CDR3 reads CASSQIGRTEAFF. The CDR3 DNA is TGTGCCAGCAGTCAGATAGGGCGTACTGAAGCTTTCTTT.

The chain links TRBV6-1 to TRBJ1-5, with 7 positions matching TRBD1. CDR3 length equals 17 residues. Trimming cost V 5 bases and J 0 bases; bases outside gene matches: 10. Looked up from germline, CDR1 is MNHNS and CDR2 is SASEGT. In nucleotides, the CDR3 is TGTGCCAGCAGTCAGACAGGGATGGGGGTTAGCAATCAGCCCCAGCATTTT. Residues: CASSQTGMGVSNQPQHF.

Relative to its sample, this clone is medium-sized (0.01 to 0.1%). V gene TRBV10-3 combines with J gene TRBJ2-7, with D perhaps matching TRBD2 (5 bases). This CDR3 is built from 14 residues. Germline V gene data show CDR1 as ENHRY and CDR2 as SYGVKD. Trimming took off 2 bases at V and 0 bases at J, with 8 bases between the two ends. In DNA, the CDR3 is TGTGCCATCAGTGAGACTAGGAGCTCCTACGAGCAGTACTTC. Translation gives CAISETRSSYEQYF.

This clone has ten or more counts. V is TRBV7-9 and J is TRBJ2-1; 11 bases agree with TRBD2. Trimming took 2 bases from V and 15 from J; bases not matched to a gene: 12. This CDR3 contains 15 residues. Germline-derived CDR1 and CDR2 are SEHNR and FQNEAQ (reference sequence). The CDR3 reads CASSLSPSGGLSRFF. CDR3 nucleotide sequence: TGTGCCAGCAGCTTAAGTCCTAGCGGGGGGCTCAGTCGGTTCTTC.

The chain recombines TRBV24-1 with TRBJ2-2, with D unresolved. CDR3 length equals 17 residues. The germline V gene encodes CDR1 KGHDR and CDR2 SFDVKD. Deletions cut 4 bases from V and 1 base from J, with 15 bases between. DNA for the CDR3: TGTGCCACCAGTGACCACGATTGGGCAGGGAACACCGGGGAGCTGTTTTTT. Its protein is CATSDHDWAGNTGELFF.